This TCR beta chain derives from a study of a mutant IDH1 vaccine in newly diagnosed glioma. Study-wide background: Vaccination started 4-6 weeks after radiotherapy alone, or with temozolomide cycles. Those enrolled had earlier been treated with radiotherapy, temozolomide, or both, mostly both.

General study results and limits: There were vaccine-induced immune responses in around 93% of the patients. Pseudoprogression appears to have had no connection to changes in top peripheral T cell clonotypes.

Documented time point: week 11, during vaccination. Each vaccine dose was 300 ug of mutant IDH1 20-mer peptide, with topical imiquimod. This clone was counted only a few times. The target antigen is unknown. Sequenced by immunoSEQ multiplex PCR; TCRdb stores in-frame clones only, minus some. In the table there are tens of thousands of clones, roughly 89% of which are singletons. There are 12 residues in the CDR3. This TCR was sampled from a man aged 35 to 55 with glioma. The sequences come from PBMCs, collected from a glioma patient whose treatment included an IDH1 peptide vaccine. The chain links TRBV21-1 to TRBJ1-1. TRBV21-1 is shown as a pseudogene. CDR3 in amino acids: CASSKGVAEAFF. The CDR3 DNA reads TGTGCCAGCAGCAAGGGGGTGGCTGAAGCTTTCTTT.